A selection of T cell receptor beta chains follows, all from one sample in a study of blood T cells in healthy people across ages. In TCRdb, the 5' RACE reads were re-called with MiXCR into one record per CDR3 protein. Of about 780,000 distinct CDR3 sequences listed, more than 35% were seen once; the top ten hold 15% to 20%. Material: blood. These receptor sequences come from a man older than 75 in good health. The CDR3 runs from the conserved cysteine through the conserved F or W. Each record gives: J gene, D gene, V gene, clone size, CDR3 DNA, CDR3 protein. The D gene is left open where the match is weak. Some rows mark clone size as missing; the rest say once, few, many or name a class of expanded clone.

j_gene: TRBJ2-7; d_gene: TRBD1; v_gene: TRBV27; abundance: .; CDR3nt: TGTGCCAGCAGTTTAAACAGGGGGCTACAGTCCGAGCAGTACTTC; CDR3aa: CASSLNRGLQSEQYF
j_gene: TRBJ1-1; d_gene: .; v_gene: TRBV20-1; abundance: .; CDR3nt: TGCAGTGCTCCCCCCAGGGGTTGGACTGAAGCTTTCTTT; CDR3aa: CSAPPRGWTEAFF
j_gene: TRBJ2-3; d_gene: .; v_gene: TRBV15; abundance: .; CDR3nt: TGTGCCACCCATCAGGGGGGCACCTCAGGGACGCAGTATTTT; CDR3aa: CATHQGGTSGTQYF
j_gene: TRBJ2-3; d_gene: .; v_gene: TRBV7-2; abundance: .; CDR3nt: TGTGCCAGCAGCTTAGAGGCTAGCGCGAGCACAGAGACGCAGTATTTT; CDR3aa: CASSLEASASTETQYF
j_gene: TRBJ2-6; d_gene: .; v_gene: TRBV13; abundance: .; CDR3nt: TGTGCCAGCAGCTCTGAGGGAACTGGGGCCAACGTCCTGACTTTC; CDR3aa: CASSSEGTGANVLTF
j_gene: TRBJ1-6; d_gene: .; v_gene: TRBV6-1; abundance: .; CDR3nt: TGTGCCAGCATGGGGGGTATCCCCCTCCACTTT; CDR3aa: CASMGGIPLHF
j_gene: TRBJ2-1; d_gene: TRBD2; v_gene: TRBV7-9; abundance: few; CDR3nt: TGTGCCAGCAGCTTAGGATCGACTAGCGGGAGGAAAAATGAGCAGTTCTTC; CDR3aa: CASSLGSTSGRKNEQFF
j_gene: TRBJ2-7; d_gene: TRBD1; v_gene: TRBV28; abundance: many; CDR3nt: TGTGCCAGCAGAGAGACAGGGGTCATGGGCGAGCAGTACTTC; CDR3aa: CASRETGVMGEQYF
j_gene: TRBJ2-7; d_gene: TRBD2; v_gene: TRBV12-3/TRBV12-4; abundance: few; CDR3nt: TGTGCCAGCAGTTCCCGGGACGGGGTCGAAGGACTAGCGGGACGCGAGCAGTACTTC; CDR3aa: CASSSRDGVEGLAGREQYF
j_gene: TRBJ2-4; d_gene: TRBD2; v_gene: TRBV25-1; abundance: few; CDR3nt: TGTGCCAGCAGTGAAGGACTAGACAAAAACATTCAGTACTTC; CDR3aa: CASSEGLDKNIQYF
j_gene: TRBJ2-3; d_gene: .; v_gene: TRBV20-1; abundance: many; CDR3nt: TGCAGTACAAGTACGGGTGGGGATACGCAGTATTTT; CDR3aa: CSTSTGGDTQYF
j_gene: TRBJ1-4; d_gene: .; v_gene: TRBV12-3/TRBV12-4; abundance: .; CDR3nt: TGTGCCGGCAGGGGCCGACAGGCAAATAATGAAAAACTGTTTTTT; CDR3aa: CAGRGRQANNEKLFF
j_gene: TRBJ1-6; d_gene: .; v_gene: TRBV11-3; abundance: few; CDR3nt: TGTGCCAGCAGCTTAGATTCAGATTATTCACCCCTCCACTTT; CDR3aa: CASSLDSDYSPLHF
j_gene: TRBJ2-1; d_gene: TRBD1; v_gene: TRBV20-1; abundance: once; CDR3nt: TGCAGTGCTAGAGATCCTAGACAGGGTTACAATGAGCAGTTCTTC; CDR3aa: CSARDPRQGYNEQFF
j_gene: TRBJ2-1; d_gene: .; v_gene: TRBV5-1; abundance: many; CDR3nt: TGCGCCAGCAGCCCGGGGGCGGATTACAATGAGCAGTTCTTC; CDR3aa: CASSPGADYNEQFF
j_gene: TRBJ2-1; d_gene: .; v_gene: TRBV3-1; abundance: .; CDR3nt: TGTGCCAGCAGCCGCCGGGACCTCTCCTACAATGAGCAGTTCTTC; CDR3aa: CASSRRDLSYNEQFF
j_gene: TRBJ2-7; d_gene: .; v_gene: TRBV10-3; abundance: .; CDR3nt: TGTGCCATCAGTGATTGGGGCGCAGGGGTGGTTTCCTACGAGCAGTACTTC; CDR3aa: CAISDWGAGVVSYEQYF
j_gene: TRBJ2-1; d_gene: .; v_gene: TRBV3-1; abundance: many; CDR3nt: TGTGCCAGCAGCCAAGATCGAGTGCGGACCTACAATGAGCAGTTCTTC; CDR3aa: CASSQDRVRTYNEQFF
j_gene: TRBJ1-4; d_gene: .; v_gene: TRBV11-2; abundance: .; CDR3nt: TGTGCCAGCAGCCCGGGGGGGTCCAATGAAAAACTGTTTTTT; CDR3aa: CASSPGGSNEKLFF
j_gene: TRBJ2-1; d_gene: TRBD2; v_gene: TRBV6-6; abundance: .; CDR3nt: TGTGCCAGCAGTTGGGGACTAGAGCCCTACAATGAGCAGTTCTTC; CDR3aa: CASSWGLEPYNEQFF
j_gene: TRBJ2-7; d_gene: TRBD2; v_gene: TRBV28; abundance: once; CDR3nt: TGTGCCAGCAGTTCCTCCCGACTAGCGGGGGTATACGAGCAGTACTTC; CDR3aa: CASSSSRLAGVYEQYF
j_gene: TRBJ2-3; d_gene: TRBD1; v_gene: TRBV10-3; abundance: .; CDR3nt: TGTGCCATCAGTATGGACAGGGGGCCAGAGACGCAGTATTTT; CDR3aa: CAISMDRGPETQYF
j_gene: TRBJ2-3; d_gene: .; v_gene: TRBV20-1; abundance: .; CDR3nt: TGCGGTGCTAGGCGGGGCCCGGATACGCAGTATTTT; CDR3aa: CGARRGPDTQYF
j_gene: TRBJ2-3; d_gene: .; v_gene: TRBV15; abundance: .; CDR3nt: TGTGCCACCAGCAGAGGCGTGAGCACAGATACGCAGTATTTT; CDR3aa: CATSRGVSTDTQYF
j_gene: TRBJ2-3; d_gene: .; v_gene: TRBV7-8; abundance: .; CDR3nt: TGTGCCAGCAGTCCCTCGGGAGTGGGTACAGATACGCAGTATTTT; CDR3aa: CASSPSGVGTDTQYF
j_gene: TRBJ2-1; d_gene: .; v_gene: TRBV7-9; abundance: .; CDR3nt: TGTGCCAGCAGCTTAGTGAGCAGGGTGGATGAGCAGTTCTTC; CDR3aa: CASSLVSRVDEQFF
j_gene: TRBJ2-1; d_gene: .; v_gene: TRBV5-1; abundance: .; CDR3nt: TGCGCCAGCAGCTTGAACGCTGAGCAGTTCTTC; CDR3aa: CASSLNAEQFF
j_gene: TRBJ2-1; d_gene: .; v_gene: TRBV7-2; abundance: .; CDR3nt: TGTGCCAGCAGCTCCCAGGGGCACTGGAAGTTCTTC; CDR3aa: CASSSQGHWKFF
j_gene: TRBJ2-5; d_gene: .; v_gene: TRBV7-2; abundance: few; CDR3nt: TGTGCCAGCAGCCCCCCCGGGAAGGAGACCCAGTACTTC; CDR3aa: CASSPPGKETQYF
j_gene: TRBJ2-3; d_gene: .; v_gene: TRBV28; abundance: few; CDR3nt: TGTGCCAGCAGTTTTTCTCACGACTCGCCAGTCCTAAGCACAGATACGCAGTATTTT; CDR3aa: CASSFSHDSPVLSTDTQYF
j_gene: TRBJ2-7; d_gene: .; v_gene: TRBV5-1; abundance: .; CDR3nt: TGCGCCAGCAGCTTGGGCCCAACAGGGAACTCCTACGAGCAGTACTTC; CDR3aa: CASSLGPTGNSYEQYF
j_gene: TRBJ2-7; d_gene: .; v_gene: TRBV6-2/TRBV6-3; abundance: many; CDR3nt: TGTGCCAGCAGTTACTCGATCGAGCAGTACTTC; CDR3aa: CASSYSIEQYF
j_gene: TRBJ2-5; d_gene: TRBD1; v_gene: TRBV10-3; abundance: .; CDR3nt: TGTGCCATCAGTGCGACAGGGGTGTACCAAGAGACCCAGTACTTC; CDR3aa: CAISATGVYQETQYF
j_gene: TRBJ2-1; d_gene: .; v_gene: TRBV7-2; abundance: few; CDR3nt: TGTGCCAGCAGCTTAGTGGCACAGGGCTCTTACAATGAGCAGTTCTTC; CDR3aa: CASSLVAQGSYNEQFF
j_gene: TRBJ2-7; d_gene: TRBD1; v_gene: TRBV20-1; abundance: .; CDR3nt: TGCAGTGCGAAGGGACAGGGGGTCAACGAGCAGTACTTC; CDR3aa: CSAKGQGVNEQYF
j_gene: TRBJ1-5; d_gene: .; v_gene: TRBV27; abundance: few; CDR3nt: TGTGCCAGCAGTAAAATAGGACGGACTGATAATCAGCCCCAGCATTTT; CDR3aa: CASSKIGRTDNQPQHF
j_gene: TRBJ2-6; d_gene: TRBD1; v_gene: TRBV10-1; abundance: .; CDR3nt: TGCGCCAGCAGTCCGGGACAGGCTAGCTTTGGGGCCAACGTCCTGACTTTC; CDR3aa: CASSPGQASFGANVLTF
j_gene: TRBJ2-1; d_gene: TRBD1; v_gene: TRBV5-1; abundance: .; CDR3nt: TGCGCCAGCAGAACAGGGGTCAGCCCGTACAATGAGCAGTTCTTC; CDR3aa: CASRTGVSPYNEQFF
j_gene: TRBJ2-7; d_gene: TRBD2; v_gene: TRBV27; abundance: many; CDR3nt: TGTGCCAGCAGTCGACTAGCGGGAGCCGAGCAGTACTTC; CDR3aa: CASSRLAGAEQYF
j_gene: TRBJ1-2; d_gene: TRBD1; v_gene: TRBV7-2; abundance: .; CDR3nt: TGTGCCAGCAGCGCGAGTCGGGACAGAGATGGCTACACCTTC; CDR3aa: CASSASRDRDGYTF
j_gene: TRBJ2-3; d_gene: .; v_gene: TRBV7-9; abundance: .; CDR3nt: TGTGCCAGCAGCCCCGTATCAGCGGCAGATACGCAGTATTTT; CDR3aa: CASSPVSAADTQYF
j_gene: TRBJ2-7; d_gene: .; v_gene: TRBV5-5; abundance: .; CDR3nt: TGTGCCAGCAGCTCGGGACTGTCGGGCTACGAGCAGTACTTC; CDR3aa: CASSSGLSGYEQYF
j_gene: TRBJ2-7; d_gene: TRBD1; v_gene: TRBV20-1; abundance: .; CDR3nt: TGCAGTGCTAGAGATGAGACAGGGGACCTCTCCTACGAGCAGTACTTC; CDR3aa: CSARDETGDLSYEQYF
j_gene: TRBJ2-5; d_gene: .; v_gene: TRBV20-1; abundance: once; CDR3nt: TGCAGTGCTAGATCCCACTCCCGATTGTTGCAAGAGACCCAGTACTTC; CDR3aa: CSARSHSRLLQETQYF
j_gene: TRBJ2-7; d_gene: TRBD2; v_gene: TRBV4-1; abundance: many; CDR3nt: TGCGCCAGCAGCCAGTGGCCAGCGGGAGCGGGTGAGCAGTACTTC; CDR3aa: CASSQWPAGAGEQYF
j_gene: TRBJ2-1; d_gene: .; v_gene: TRBV29-1; abundance: few; CDR3nt: TGCAGCGTTGACGGGGACTTGATCAATGAGCAGTTCTTC; CDR3aa: CSVDGDLINEQFF
j_gene: TRBJ2-1; d_gene: TRBD2; v_gene: TRBV11-2; abundance: .; CDR3nt: TGTGCCAGCAGCTTAGGGCGGGGGGGGAGCTCCTACAATGAGCAGTTCTTC; CDR3aa: CASSLGRGGSSYNEQFF
j_gene: TRBJ2-7; d_gene: TRBD1; v_gene: TRBV28; abundance: once; CDR3nt: TGTGCCAGCAGTTCCTATGCTCAGGGGGACGAGCAGTACTTC; CDR3aa: CASSSYAQGDEQYF
j_gene: TRBJ2-3; d_gene: .; v_gene: TRBV15; abundance: .; CDR3nt: TGTGCCACCAGCAGGGAAACTAGTTACAGCACAGATACGCAGTATTTT; CDR3aa: CATSRETSYSTDTQYF
j_gene: TRBJ2-1; d_gene: TRBD2; v_gene: TRBV19; abundance: .; CDR3nt: TGTGCCAGCACACTAACTAGCGGGAGAGTCCATGAGCAGTTCTTC; CDR3aa: CASTLTSGRVHEQFF
j_gene: TRBJ2-1; d_gene: .; v_gene: TRBV7-2; abundance: .; CDR3nt: TGTGCCACCGACGGGGGCAGCGATGAGCAGTTCTTC; CDR3aa: CATDGGSDEQFF
j_gene: TRBJ2-2; d_gene: TRBD1; v_gene: TRBV24-1; abundance: .; CDR3nt: TGTGCCACCAGTGATCCTCGGGGGACAGGGGATAGTAACACCGGGGAGCTGTTTTTT; CDR3aa: CATSDPRGTGDSNTGELFF
j_gene: TRBJ1-6; d_gene: .; v_gene: TRBV18; abundance: .; CDR3nt: TGTGCCAGCTCATCATCCGGGAACTCCTATAATTCACCCCTCCACTTT; CDR3aa: CASSSSGNSYNSPLHF
j_gene: TRBJ2-3; d_gene: TRBD2; v_gene: TRBV7-2; abundance: .; CDR3nt: TGTGCCAGCAGCCTTACTAGCGGGAGGGCCTATGATACGCAGTATTTT; CDR3aa: CASSLTSGRAYDTQYF
j_gene: TRBJ2-5; d_gene: .; v_gene: TRBV9; abundance: .; CDR3nt: TGTGCCAGCAGCAGTTCAGGCGGGACTGAGCAGTACTTC; CDR3aa: CASSSSGGTEQYF
j_gene: TRBJ2-5; d_gene: .; v_gene: TRBV24-1; abundance: few; CDR3nt: TGTGCCACCAGTGATTTGCGGTCAGGCGCAGGGGAGACCCAGTACTTC; CDR3aa: CATSDLRSGAGETQYF